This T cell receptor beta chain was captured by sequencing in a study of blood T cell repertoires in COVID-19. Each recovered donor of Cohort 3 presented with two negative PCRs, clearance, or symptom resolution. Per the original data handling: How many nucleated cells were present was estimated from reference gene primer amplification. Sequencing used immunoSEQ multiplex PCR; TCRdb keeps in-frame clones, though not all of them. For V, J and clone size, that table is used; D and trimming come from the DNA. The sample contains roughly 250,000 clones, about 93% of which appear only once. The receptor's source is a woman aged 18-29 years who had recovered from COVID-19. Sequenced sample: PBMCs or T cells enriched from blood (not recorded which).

This CDR3 reads CASRVTGRDGYTF. The CDR3 bases are TGTGCCAGCAGAGTGACAGGGAGAGATGGCTACACCTTC. This rearrangement joins TRBV6-5 to TRBJ1-2; 7 bases match TRBD1. J gave up 6 bases and V 6 bases, and 7 bases lay outside the gene matches. The CDR3 runs 13 residues. Germline CDR1 and CDR2: MNHEY and SVGAGI.